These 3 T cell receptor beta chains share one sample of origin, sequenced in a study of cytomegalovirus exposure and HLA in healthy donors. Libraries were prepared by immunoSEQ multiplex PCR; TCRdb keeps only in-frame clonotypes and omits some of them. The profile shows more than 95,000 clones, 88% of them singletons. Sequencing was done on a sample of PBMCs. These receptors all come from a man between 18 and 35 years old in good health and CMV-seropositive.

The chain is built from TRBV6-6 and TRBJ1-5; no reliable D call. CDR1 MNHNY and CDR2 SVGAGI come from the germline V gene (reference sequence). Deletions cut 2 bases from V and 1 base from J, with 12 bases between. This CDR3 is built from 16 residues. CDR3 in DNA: TGTGCCAGCAGTTACCAGCAGGCCTCGAGCAATCAGCCCCAGCATTTT. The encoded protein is CASSYQQASSNQPQHF.

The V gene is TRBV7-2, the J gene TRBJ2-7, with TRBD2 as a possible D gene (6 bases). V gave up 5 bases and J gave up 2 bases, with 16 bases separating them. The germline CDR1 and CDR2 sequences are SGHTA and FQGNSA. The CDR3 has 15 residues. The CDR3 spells CASSIPGTPPYEQYF. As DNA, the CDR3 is TGTGCCAGCAGCATCCCCGGGACTCCGCCCTACGAGCAGTACTTC.

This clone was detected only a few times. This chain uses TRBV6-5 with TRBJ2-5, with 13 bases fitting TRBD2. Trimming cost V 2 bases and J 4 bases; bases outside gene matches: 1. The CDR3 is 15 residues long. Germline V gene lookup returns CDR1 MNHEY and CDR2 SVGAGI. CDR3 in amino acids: CASSYTSGGAETQYF. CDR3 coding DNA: TGTGCCAGCAGTTACACTAGCGGGGGGGCAGAGACCCAGTACTTC.